Below, 8 T cell receptor beta chains from the same sample are listed, as sequenced in a study of blood T cells in healthy people across ages. It was with a sample-barcoded 5' primer and a J-beta primer mix that a second PCR of about 7 to 12 cycles was run. TCRdb redid the calling of the 5' RACE reads with MiXCR, one entry per CDR3 protein. The data hold some 900,000 distinct CDR3 sequences, with around 49% observed a single time. The sequencing sample was made of blood. These receptors came from a man younger than 40 in good health.

The chain links TRBV20-1 to TRBJ2-6; D is perhaps TRBD1 (6 bases). The CDR3 contains 17 residues. Trimming stripped 6 bases from V and 6 bases from J, with 24 bases between. Germline V gene lookup returns CDR1 DFQATT and CDR2 SNEGSKA (reference sequence). The chain's CDR3 is CSAMGAGRSTEANVLTF. The CDR3 DNA reads TGCAGTGCAATGGGGGCAGGTAGATCCACTGAGGCCAACGTCCTGACTTTC.

In nucleotides, the CDR3 is TGTGCCAGCACCAACAGGGGGCAGGGTGGGCAGTTCTTC. Translating gives CASTNRGQGGQFF. V usage is TRBV27 and J usage is TRBJ2-1; 9 nucleotides line up with TRBD1. Unmatched junction bases numbered 10, after V lost 7 bases and J lost 12 bases. The V gene's germline CDR1 is MNHEY and CDR2 SMNVEV (reference sequence). The CDR3 sequence is 13 residues long.

This chain joins TRBV24-1 and TRBJ2-5, with no clear D. Germline loops: CDR1 KGHDR, CDR2 SFDVKD. V was cut by 1 base and J by 11 bases, with 13 bases left in between. This CDR3 contains 13 residues. CDR3 amino acids: CATSDLGRNEQYF. CDR3 DNA sequence: TGTGCCACCAGTGATTTAGGGCGTAATGAGCAGTACTTC.

The chain is built from TRBV20-1 and TRBJ1-1; 8 bases line up with TRBD1. With V trimmed by 6 bases and J by 8 bases, 11 bases remained unmatched. The CDR3 sequence is 13 residues long. CDR1 is DFQATT, CDR2 SNEGSKA, per germline (reference sequence). CDR3 sequence reads: CSAGGQGQGEAFF. The CDR3, as DNA: TGCAGTGCAGGAGGACAGGGCCAAGGGGAAGCTTTCTTT.

This clonotype has a handful of counts. The rearrangement links TRBV10-3 to TRBJ1-2; D is uncertain. Trimming took 2 bases from V and 4 from J, leaving 14 bases between them. Germline V gives CDR1 ENHRY, CDR2 SYGVKD. The CDR3 spans 15 residues. This chain's CDR3 is CAISEGPGELYGYTF. The CDR3 DNA reads as TGTGCCATCAGTGAGGGTCCCGGGGAACTCTATGGCTACACCTTC.

The CDR3 is CSAREPGTHYGYTF. In nucleotides, the CDR3 is TGCAGTGCTAGAGAGCCGGGTACTCACTATGGCTACACCTTC. V usage is TRBV20-1 and J usage is TRBJ1-2; D is unclear. CDR1 and CDR2 from the germline V gene are DFQATT and SNEGSKA (reference sequence). This CDR3 is 14 amino acids long. Trimming took off 0 bases at V and 3 bases at J, with 11 bases between the two ends.

This clonotype was observed once. The rearrangement uses TRBV18 and TRBJ1-1; D gene unclear. Trimming pared 0 bases from V and 0 bases from J, leaving 8 bases between. This CDR3 is 15 amino acids long. Germline V lookup: CDR1 KGHSH, CDR2 LQKENI. This CDR3 reads CASSPPGSMNTEAFF. The CDR3, as DNA: TGTGCCAGCTCACCACCGGGCAGCATGAACACTGAAGCTTTCTTT.

This chain connects TRBV20-1 to TRBJ1-1; perhaps TRBD1 as D (5 bases). The V and J ends lost 6 bases and 5 bases respectively, with 22 bases between them. The germline V gene encodes CDR1 DFQATT and CDR2 SNEGSKA (reference sequence). The CDR3 runs to 15 residues. CDR3 DNA: TGCAGTGCCCGTAGCCCAGGGTACGGGACGACTGAAGCTTTCTTT. Translating gives CSARSPGYGTTEAFF.